This T cell receptor (beta chain) emerged from a study of shared clonotypes between healthy human individuals (dated by TCRdb to about 2020). Background for the entire study: Two women and a few men aged 18 to 49 years were included in the cohort. Per donor, leukapheresis produced somewhere between about 0.94 and 8.9 billion PBMCs. The study deeply sequenced blood TCR repertoires of five healthy adults to estimate repertoire size and the extent of clonotype sharing between individuals. To increase sequencing depth and limit assay-specific biases, different laboratories used diverse techniques to prepare libraries and sequence TCR repertoires. For each donor, three plates each were used for CD4 naive and CD4 memory, two plates were used for CD8 naive, and one plate was used for CD8 memory. The paper's findings and limits, for the study overall: Pairwise subsampling led to the expectation that sequencing depth would affect the degree of clonotype sharing among donors. Compared with non-shared clonotypes, the clonotypes found in all four sorted-subset donors had higher generation probabilities. Only blood was sampled, and tissue TCR repertoires likely differ from those in blood. Across four donors, roughly 5% of naive CD4, around 3.3% of naive CD8, 2.3% of memory CD4, and over 0.35% of memory CD8 clonotypes were shared. Estimated clonotype richness was generally larger for naive than for memory subsets. Rarefaction of sorted-subset datasets indicated incomplete sequencing despite the large sequencing depth. The genetic and exposure-history diversity represented was limited by the small number of donors.

A note on this clone: Its antigen target is currently unknown. There are no base qualities to consult, and no much larger clone falls within one base.

The germline V gene (reference sequence) sets CDR1 to MNHEY and CDR2 to SMNVEV. The CDR3, cysteine through phenylalanine, is 15 amino acids long. The read is trimmed to its CDR3 DNA, 45 bases read in frame from base 1. Trimming takes 5 bases from V and 14 bases from J, and the germline ends sit 22 bases apart. Donors were healthy HIV-negative adults with no recently reported acute infections or vaccinations. Only Caucasian adults living in Nashville, Tennessee, USA were represented among the donors. CD8 memory samples combined magnetically selected CD45RO+ cells with CCR7-negative CD45RA+ effector memory (TemRA) cells. Blood was collected by leukapheresis, and PBMCs were isolated by Ficoll-Histopaque density gradient centrifugation and then cryopreserved in liquid nitrogen vapor phase. Purity and quantity of every magnetically sorted T cell population were checked by analytical flow cytometry. Genomic DNA was isolated from every sorted fraction and measured by UV absorbance on a Nanodrop 2000c.

Using the deep immunoSEQ assay, multiplex PCR amplified TCR CDR3 regions from genomic DNA. For each cell subset, the extracted genomic DNA was distributed evenly across all wells of several immunoSEQ 96-well plates, and each plate served as one replicate. For sorted subsets, 200 to 250 ng of genomic DNA, equivalent to some 33,000 T cell genomes, went into each replicate PCR. Purified libraries were measured with a Qubit 3.0 fluorometer, size-checked on a Bioanalyzer 2100, and measured again with the KAPA Library Quantification kit. Each immunoSEQ 96-well plate was sequenced on its own single-read 150-cycle Illumina NextSeq 550 flow cell. The authors' analysis ran thus. Because the immunoSEQ output included only junctional sequences and no quality scores, the filtering could not be the same as the filtering used for full-length reads. Sequences were annotated with PyIR, a Python wrapper for IgBLAST v1.9, and V/J genes and CDR3 were assigned using IMGT germline references. Reads with weak V/J assignments (E-value above 1e-6), missing CDR3, stop codons, out-of-frame junctions, or ambiguous translated residues were removed. V3J clonotypes were defined by identical inferred V gene, J gene, and CDR3 amino acid sequence. To compute the percentage overlap between repertoires, the number of shared unique clonotypes was divided by the size of the smaller repertoire. Three approaches were used to assess repertoire richness: RTK rarefaction, the Chao1 estimator, and Recon v2.1 estimates of unobserved clonotypes. Generation probabilities were computed with OLGA for all TCRbeta clonotypes obtained by the gDNA method from a handful of donors. What TCRdb holds here is the immuneACCESS table cut down to in-frame rearrangements. Part of the clones is not present; checked against another copy, under half of the missing clones reflect an unresolved V gene, and the others are unexplained. Clonal size and the V and J genes are those of that table, whereas D and trimming came from the DNA. The sample contains about 320,000 clones, about nine tenths of them found a single time. Around 15% of the sample is in the top ten clones.

This clonotype was obtained from a man between 18 and 29 years old in good health. The sequenced material came from memory CD8+ T cells sorted from blood. The meaning of the sample's cell subset or site label: CD45RO+ cells pooled with CCR7-negative TemRA cells. Recombination linked TRBV27 to TRBJ1-6; a weak D assignment points to TRBD1 (5 bases agree). The DNA sequence follows: TGTGCCAGCAGTAAGACCGGGACGGGAGATCTTACCCTCCACTTT. Its translation reads: CASSKTGTGDLTLHF.